This T cell receptor (beta chain) comes out of a study of blood T cell repertoires in COVID-19. Study at large: Italy, Spain and the United States were the sources of the convalescent and acute COVID-19 samples.

Trimming cost V 8 bases and J 9 bases, with 17 bases left between them. Germline values: CDR1 MNHNY, CDR2 SVGAGI (reference sequence). This CDR3 has 13 residues. TCRdb keeps only in-frame clones here, not all; method: immunoSEQ multiplex PCR. Of 450,000 to 500,000 clones listed, around 85% are singletons. The chain joins TRBV6-6 to TRBJ2-1; D possibly corresponds to TRBD2 (6 bases). The source is a human donor in a cohort sampled during active COVID-19. The sequenced sample was peripheral blood. The chain's CDR3 is CASRLGGKGEQFF. Written as DNA, the CDR3 is TGTGCCAGCCGACTTGGAGGGAAAGGTGAGCAGTTCTTC.